What follows are 19 T cell receptor beta chains derived from one specimen sequenced in a study of blood T cell repertoires in COVID-19. Sequenced by immunoSEQ multiplex PCR; TCRdb stores in-frame clones only, minus some. Of roughly 350,000 clones detected, over 75% appear once; the ten largest clones hold around 9.3%. Sequenced input: peripheral blood. The source is a woman in her 30s with COVID-19, enrolled during active disease.

A single count supports this clone. The chain carries TRBV25-1 and TRBJ2-3, with D perhaps matching TRBD2 (6 bases). Germline V gives CDR1 MGHDK, CDR2 SYGVNS. This CDR3 contains 15 residues. Trimming removed 7 bases at V and 2 bases at J, with 16 bases between. The CDR3 region has the DNA TGTGCCAGCACCGGGGACTCAGGCTACACAGATACGCAGTATTTT. Protein: CASTGDSGYTDTQYF. Supplemented by reference TRBV25-1 and TRBJ2-3, the full variable domain reads EADIYQTPRYLVIGTGKKITLECSQTMGHDKMYWYQQDPGMELHLIHYSYGVNSTEKGDLSSESTVSRIRTEHFPLTLESARPSHTSQYLCASTGDSGYTDTQYFGPGTRLTVL.

The chain couples TRBV29-1 to TRBJ2-3; D is perhaps TRBD1 (5 bases). This CDR3 is 15 amino acids long. CDR1 SQVTM and CDR2 ANQGSEA come from the germline V gene. Trimming left V 4 bases short and J 2 bases short, with 16 bases between. CDR3 in amino acids: CSVGGHPEHTDTQYF. The CDR3 DNA follows: TGCAGCGTTGGCGGACACCCGGAACACACAGATACGCAGTATTTT.

This sequence joins TRBV10-1 and TRBJ2-2; D uncertain. Trimming stripped 6 bases from V and 1 base from J, with 9 bases between. The germline V gene has CDR1 WNHNN and CDR2 SYGVQD (reference sequence). The CDR3 loop spans 14 amino acids. CDR3 bases: TGCGCCAGCAGAGAACGGTGGAACACCGGGGAGCTGTTTTTT. Its protein product is CASRERWNTGELFF.

This clone showed up just once. The genes are TRBV9 and TRBJ2-3; no definite D call. The CDR3 consists of 13 residues. Germline V gene data show CDR1 as SGDLS and CDR2 as YYNGEE. Trimming shortened V by 0 bases and J by 4 bases, and 6 bases separated the two germline ends. CDR3 in DNA: TGTGCCAGCAGCGTAGCCCTAGCAGATACGCAGTATTTT. Its protein is CASSVALADTQYF.

The V gene is TRBV2, the J gene TRBJ1-1, with no clear D. The V gene lost 8 bases and the J gene lost 3 bases, with 13 bases spanning the gap. Germline assignment: CDR1 SNHLY and CDR2 FYNNEI. The CDR3 is 13 amino acids. The CDR3 bases are TGTGCCAGCCACCTGGGCCTTTACACTGAAGCTTTCTTT. Translating it yields CASHLGLYTEAFF. The full variable domain, rest sourced from reference TRBV2 and TRBJ1-1, is EPEVTQTPSHQVTQMGQEVILRCVPISNHLYFYWYRQILGQKVEFLVSFYNNEISEKSEIFDDQFSVERPDGSNFTLKIRSTKLEDSAMYFCASHLGLYTEAFFGQGTRLTVV.

This chain joins TRBV11-3 and TRBJ2-3, with 8 bases fitting TRBD2. Germline loops: CDR1 SGHNT, CDR2 YENEEA. The CDR3 runs to 17 residues. V trimming: 1 base; J trimming: 1 base; junction bases outside the gene matches: 7. This chain's CDR3 is CASSLGRREVGTDTQYF. CDR3 nucleotides: TGTGCCAGCAGCTTAGGACGGCGGGAGGTTGGCACAGATACGCAGTATTTT.

The chain's CDR3 is CASSSDRGGYTF. CDR3 DNA: TGTGCCAGCTCGTCCGACAGGGGCGGCTACACCTTC. The rearrangement links TRBV18 to TRBJ1-2; 8 bases fit TRBD1. Trimming cost V 6 bases and J 8 bases; bases outside gene matches: 5. Looked up from germline, CDR1 is KGHSH and CDR2 is LQKENI. The CDR3 totals 12 residues.

The rearrangement uses TRBV5-4 and TRBJ1-2; TRBD1 might be the D (6 bases). The CDR3 spans 15 residues. Trimming removed 3 bases from V and 4 bases from J, with 16 bases in between. CDR1 and CDR2 (germline): SGHNT, YYREEE (reference sequence). CDR3 sequence: CASSSATGAAYGYTF. CDR3 coding DNA: TGTGCCAGCAGCTCAGCGACAGGCGCGGCCTATGGCTACACCTTC. The variable domain in full, completed from reference TRBV5-4 and TRBJ1-2, reads ETGVTQSPTHLIKTRGQQVTLRCSSQSGHNTVSWYQQALGQGPQFIFQYYREEENGRGNFPPRFSGLQFPNYSSELNVNALELDDSALYLCASSSATGAAYGYTFGSGTRLTVV.

The CDR3 DNA is TGCGCCAGCAGTGATACCTACGAGCAGTACTTC. This gives the protein CASSDTYEQYF. The rearrangement uses TRBV10-2 and TRBJ2-7; no clear D. Per germline, CDR1 WSHSY and CDR2 SAAADI. The CDR3 has 11 residues. Deletions cut 3 bases from V and 2 bases from J, with 2 bases between.

This clone came up once. As DNA, the CDR3 is TGTGCCAGCAGGAGTCCCGGGACAGGGGGCGGCTATGGCTACACCTTC. Translating gives CASRSPGTGGGYGYTF. The chain carries TRBV6-6 and TRBJ1-2, with 12 bases aligning to TRBD1. The V gene's germline CDR1 is MNHNY and CDR2 SVGAGI (reference sequence). J gave up 4 bases and V 6 bases, and 9 bases lay outside the gene matches. The CDR3 has 16 residues.

The chain joins TRBV4-3 to TRBJ2-5; 11 bases line up with TRBD2. The V gene's germline CDR1 is LGHNA and CDR2 YSLEER. The ends lost 0 bases at V and 5 bases at J; junction bases unmatched: 5. The CDR3 runs 16 residues. CDR3 amino acids: CASSQDLGTSGETQYF. The CDR3 DNA is TGCGCCAGCAGCCAAGATTTGGGGACTAGCGGCGAGACCCAGTACTTC.

This chain uses TRBV28 with TRBJ2-7; 9 bases agree with TRBD1. The germline V gene encodes CDR1 MDHEN and CDR2 SYDVKM. The trim removed 2 bases at V and 5 bases at J, leaving 7 bases unmatched. This CDR3 contains 15 residues. CDR3 residues: CASSLLQGAFHEQYF. CDR3 nucleotide sequence: TGTGCCAGCAGTTTACTACAGGGGGCTTTCCACGAGCAGTACTTC.

This clone has more than one count but fewer than ten. The chain couples TRBV19 to TRBJ1-2, with 8 bases fitting TRBD1. Trimming removed 6 bases from V and 8 bases from J; junction bases left unmatched: 14. The CDR3 loop spans 15 amino acids. In germline, CDR1 is LNHDA, CDR2 SQIVND (reference sequence). In DNA, the CDR3 is TGTGCCAGTAGCCTCCTGGGACAGGCCCTCGGGGGCTACACCTTC. Amino acid sequence: CASSLLGQALGGYTF.

A word on this clone: Other DNA sequences in this sample translate to the same CDR3. The chain joins TRBV6-5 to TRBJ2-1; TRBD2 aligns across 8 bases. After removal of 6 bases from V and 0 bases from J, the junction contained 4 bases not matched to a gene. This CDR3 spans 15 amino acids. In germline, CDR1 is MNHEY, CDR2 SVGAGI. The DNA of the CDR3 is TGTGCCAGCAGCAGGAGCGGGAGCTCCTACAATGAGCAGTTCTTC. Protein sequence: CASSRSGSSYNEQFF.

The J gene is TRBJ2-3, the V gene TRBV5-1; weak D call: TRBD1 (6 bases). Trimming removed 1 base from V and 5 bases from J, with 11 bases in between. The CDR3 is made up of 14 amino acids. Germline V CDR1 and CDR2: SGHRS, YFSETQ. CDR3 protein: CASSLLPGVDTQYF. CDR3 nucleotides: TGCGCCAGCAGCTTGCTCCCAGGGGTAGATACGCAGTATTTT.

The chain recombines TRBV28 with TRBJ1-4; D is unclear. This CDR3 is 15 amino acids long. V shed 2 bases and J shed 3 bases, with 10 bases lying between them. Germline CDR1 MDHEN, CDR2 SYDVKM. The chain's CDR3 is CASSLLGGANEKLFF. The CDR3 DNA sequence: TGTGCCAGCAGTTTACTCGGCGGGGCTAATGAAAAACTGTTTTTT.

The J gene is TRBJ1-3, the V gene TRBV7-2; D perhaps matches TRBD1 (5 bases). The CDR3 has 14 amino acids. Germline V CDR1 and CDR2: SGHTA, FQGNSA. V lost 5 bases to trimming and J lost 0 bases, with 8 bases between them. The CDR3 coding sequence is TGTGCCAGCAGCCTCGGACACTCTGGAAACACCATATATTTT. The encoded protein is CASSLGHSGNTIYF.

V is TRBV2 and J is TRBJ1-3, with 7 bases aligning to TRBD1. Germline lookup yields CDR1 SNHLY and CDR2 FYNNEI. CDR3 length: 15 amino acids. J gave up 0 bases and V 5 bases, and 4 bases lay outside the gene matches. CDR3 region: CASSPTGSSGNTIYF. For the CDR3, the DNA is TGTGCCAGCAGTCCGACAGGGAGCTCTGGAAACACCATATATTTT.

This clone occurred once. The chain combines TRBV27 with TRBJ2-1; the match to TRBD2 covers 7 bases. The CDR3 has 17 amino acids. The germline V gene encodes CDR1 MNHEY and CDR2 SMNVEV (reference sequence). Trimming cost V 3 bases and J 2 bases; bases outside gene matches: 10. This CDR3 reads CASSFFPLADPYNEQFF. The CDR3 bases are TGTGCCAGCAGTTTTTTCCCCCTAGCGGATCCCTACAATGAGCAGTTCTTC.